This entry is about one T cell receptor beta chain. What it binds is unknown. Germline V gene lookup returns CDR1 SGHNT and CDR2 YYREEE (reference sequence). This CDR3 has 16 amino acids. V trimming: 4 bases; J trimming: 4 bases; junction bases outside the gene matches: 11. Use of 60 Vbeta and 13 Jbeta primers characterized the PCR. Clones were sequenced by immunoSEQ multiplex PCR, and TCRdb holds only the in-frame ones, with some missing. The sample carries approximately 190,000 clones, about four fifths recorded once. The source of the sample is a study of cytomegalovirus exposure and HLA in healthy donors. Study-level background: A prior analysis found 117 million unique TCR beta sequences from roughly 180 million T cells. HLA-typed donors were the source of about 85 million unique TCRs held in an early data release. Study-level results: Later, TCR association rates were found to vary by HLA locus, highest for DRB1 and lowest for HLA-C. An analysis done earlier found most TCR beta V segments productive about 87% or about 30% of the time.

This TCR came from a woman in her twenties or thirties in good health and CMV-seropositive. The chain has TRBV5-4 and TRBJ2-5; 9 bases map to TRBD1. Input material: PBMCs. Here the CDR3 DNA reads TGTGCCAGCAGCCCTATTCGACAGGGGGATCGAGAGACCCAGTACTTC. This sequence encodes CASSPIRQGDRETQYF.